This paragraph covers one T cell receptor (beta chain) sequence. This clone was recorded a few times. Its antigen is not yet known. It has no much larger one-base neighbor in the sample; base qualities were not kept. The library was obtained by the immunoSEQ multiplex PCR assay. Sourced from immuneACCESS, this table was stored by TCRdb with only in-frame sequences that have V and J called. A share of the clones is absent; for the studies checked, an unresolved V gene accounts for under half, and the remainder has no known explanation. The sample table records some 140,000 clones; approximately 96% of these occur just once. The top ten constitute 5% to 6.5% of the sample. The sample belongs to a study of control samples from healthy donors and cancer patients (TCRdb year 2020). The cysteine opens and the phenylalanine closes a CDR3 of 13 amino acids. The kept DNA is CDR3 alone, 39 bases in frame from the first base. V and J lose 2 bases and 3 bases, and a span of 7 bases separates them. CDR1 and CDR2 (LNHDA, SQIVND) derive from the germline V gene (reference sequence).

This TCR derives from a man in his forties or fifties in good health. The chain is assembled from TRBV19 and TRBJ1-1, with no reliable assignment of the D segment. The sample consisted of blood. The CDR3 corresponds to CASSIPGDTEAFF. The sequence in DNA is TGTGCCAGTAGTATACCCGGGGACACTGAAGCTTTCTTT. Full variable domain (CDR3 extended with the reference TRBV19 and TRBJ1-1 proteins): DGGITQSPKYLFRKEGQNVTLSCEQNLNHDAMYWYRQDPGQGLRLIYYSQIVNDFQKGDIAEGYSVSREKKESFPLTVTSAQKNPTAFYLCASSIPGDTEAFFGQGTRLTVV.